The 12 T cell receptor beta chains below were found in one sample sequenced in a study of shared clonotypes between healthy human individuals. Assay: immunoSEQ multiplex PCR; the TCRdb copy retains only in-frame clones and omits some. This sample carries about 1.5 million clones, 95% to 99% of them seen once, and the ten largest clones take around 0.45%. Sample: naive CD4+ T cells sorted from blood. Documented subset: CD45RA+ positively selected. The receptors originated from a man aged 25 to 40 in good health.

J is TRBJ2-2 and V is TRBV7-9; D remains ambiguous. The germline V gene has CDR1 SEHNR and CDR2 FQNEAQ (reference sequence). The length of the CDR3 is 13 residues. Trimming removed 4 bases at V and 4 bases at J, with 7 bases between. The CDR3 bases are TGTGCCAGCAGCTATTACCGCACCGGGGAGCTGTTTTTT. Residues: CASSYYRTGELFF.

To note about this clone: The same CDR3 is also encoded by other DNA sequences in this sample. The chain joins TRBV9 to TRBJ2-3, with 10 bases lining up with TRBD2. The CDR3 sequence is 16 residues long. CDR1 and CDR2 from the germline V gene are SGDLS and YYNGEE. With V trimmed by 0 bases and J by 1 base, 2 bases remained unmatched. The CDR3 is CASSVGTSGRTDTQYF. DNA of the CDR3: TGTGCCAGCAGCGTAGGGACTAGCGGACGCACAGATACGCAGTATTTT. The full variable domain, in which reference TRBV9 and TRBJ2-3 provide the parts outside the CDR3, is DSGVTQTPKHLITATGQRVTLRCSPRSGDLSVYWYQQSLDQGLQFLIQYYNGEERAKGNILERFSAQQFPDLHSELNLSSLELGDSALYFCASSVGTSGRTDTQYFGPGTRLTVL.

The V call is TRBV7-9, the J call TRBJ2-2; possible D gene TRBD2, 6 bases. Trimming removed 2 bases at V and 2 bases at J, with 12 bases between. CDR3 length equals 16 residues. In germline, CDR1 is SEHNR, CDR2 FQNEAQ (reference sequence). The CDR3 DNA follows: TGTGCCAGCAGCTTATATCGCGGGACTAACACCGGGGAGCTGTTTTTT. Protein sequence: CASSLYRGTNTGELFF.

V is TRBV7-2 and J is TRBJ2-3, with 11 bases lining up with TRBD2. Germline V gives CDR1 SGHTA, CDR2 FQGNSA. Trimming at V came to 8 bases and at J to 1 base, leaving 2 bases not matched to a gene. This CDR3 spans 14 amino acids. For the CDR3, the DNA is TGTGCCAGCCAGGGACTAGCGGGCACAGATACGCAGTATTTT. Its translation is CASQGLAGTDTQYF. Full variable domain (missing parts from reference TRBV7-2 and TRBJ2-3): GAGVSQSPSNKVTEKGKDVELRCDPISGHTALYWYRQSLGQGLEFLIYFQGNSAPDKSGLPSDRFSAERTGGSVSTLTIQRTQQEDSAVYLCASQGLAGTDTQYFGPGTRLTVL.

This clone was observed a single time. This rearrangement joins TRBV7-8 to TRBJ2-7; a possible D gene is TRBD2 (5 bases). CDR1 is SGHVS, CDR2 FQNEAQ, per germline. The V end lost 3 bases, the J end lost 2 bases, and 14 bases lay between the germline ends. The CDR3 has 15 amino acids. CDR3 protein: CASSFCGQITYEQYF. The DNA for the CDR3 is TGTGCCAGCAGCTTTTGCGGGCAGATTACCTACGAGCAGTACTTC.

This clone was recorded only once. The chain uses TRBV5-1 and TRBJ2-7; TRBD1 matches at 11 bases. Germline assignment: CDR1 SGHRS and CDR2 YFSETQ. The CDR3 covers 16 residues. V trimming: 2 bases; J trimming: 1 base; junction bases outside the gene matches: 5. CDR3: CASSLRTGGPSYEQYF. The DNA for the CDR3 is TGCGCCAGCAGCTTACGGACAGGGGGCCCTTCCTACGAGCAGTACTTC.

The chain carries TRBV9 and TRBJ1-5, with unresolved D. This CDR3 spans 13 amino acids. Trimming pared 4 bases from V and 7 bases from J, leaving 12 bases between. The germline CDR1 and CDR2 sequences are SGDLS and YYNGEE. CDR3 DNA: TGTGCCAGCAGCCACCCCAGTGGGCAGCCCCAGCATTTT. Translation gives CASSHPSGQPQHF.

The gene calls are TRBV10-1 and TRBJ1-5; no firm D call. This CDR3 has 11 residues. The germline CDR1 and CDR2 sequences are WNHNN and SYGVQD (reference sequence). The germline V and J ends were trimmed by 3 bases and 6 bases, with 3 bases remaining between them. CDR3 sequence: CASSELQPQHF. CDR3 nucleotides: TGCGCCAGCAGTGAACTTCAGCCCCAGCATTTT.

A single count supports this clone. The rearrangement uses TRBV5-4 and TRBJ2-2; tentative D call: TRBD2 (6 bases). Germline CDR1 SGHNT, CDR2 YYREEE (reference sequence). V was clipped by 5 bases and J by 8 bases, with 22 bases between them. The CDR3 loop spans 16 amino acids. CDR3 region: CASRSLGGLRSGELFF. As DNA, the CDR3 is TGTGCCAGCAGGTCCCTAGGAGGACTACGATCAGGGGAGCTGTTTTTT. Filled out from reference TRBV5-4 and TRBJ2-2, the complete variable domain reads ETGVTQSPTHLIKTRGQQVTLRCSSQSGHNTVSWYQQALGQGPQFIFQYYREEENGRGNFPPRFSGLQFPNYSSELNVNALELDDSALYLCASRSLGGLRSGELFFGEGSRLTVL.

The rearrangement links TRBV4-3 to TRBJ2-5; 7 bases are shared with TRBD2. CDR1 is LGHNA and CDR2 is YSLEER in the germline V gene. The CDR3 contains 15 residues. The trim removed 1 base at V and 5 bases at J, leaving 7 bases unmatched. The CDR3 sequence is CASSQVPGAGETQYF. The CDR3 nucleotides read TGCGCCAGCAGCCAAGTCCCGGGAGCGGGGGAGACCCAGTACTTC.

The rearrangement uses TRBV4-3 and TRBJ2-7; no clear D. There are 14 residues in the CDR3. V was pared by 0 bases and J by 1 base, with 7 bases between. Germline lookup yields CDR1 LGHNA and CDR2 YSLEER. The CDR3 is CASSQDTRSYEQYF. The CDR3 nucleotides are TGCGCCAGCAGCCAAGACACCAGATCCTACGAGCAGTACTTC.

The V call is TRBV6-5, the J call TRBJ1-2, with a weak D call TRBD1 (5 bases). Trimming took off 7 bases at V and 1 base at J, with 16 bases between the two ends. The CDR3 runs to 15 residues. The V gene's germline CDR1 is MNHEY and CDR2 SVGAGI. The CDR3 loop is CASTPRGGINYGYTF. The CDR3, as DNA: TGTGCCAGCACCCCGAGGGGTGGGATTAACTATGGCTACACCTTC.